This T cell receptor (beta chain) derives from a study of T cell repertoires in cytomegalovirus infection. Study-wide background: Through public TCR beta signatures, both CMV infection and matching HLA type were indicated. Study-wide points: There were HLA-C-restricted CMV-specific TCR beta clonotypes dominating the ex vivo response.

Trimming took 7 bases from V and 7 from J, leaving 11 bases between them. Germline assignment: CDR1 MNHEY and CDR2 SVGEGT. The CDR3 loop spans 12 amino acids. As for this clonotype: What it binds is not known.

TCRdb ran MiXCR on the reads and lists one entry per CDR3 protein. Among about 360,000 distinct CDR3 sequences listed, around 18% were seen once. Sequencing was done on a sample of PBMCs. The TCR originated in a human donor in good health (CMV status not recorded). Some clones in this sample may be carry-over from other donors' samples. This rearrangement joins TRBV6-2 or TRBV6-3 to TRBJ1-5; D is undetermined. The CDR3 loop reads CASTSYGQPQHF. In DNA, the CDR3 is TGTGCCAGCACCTCTTACGGACAGCCCCAGCATTTT.